These 16 T cell receptor beta chains were all obtained from the same sample, sequenced in a study of CD8+ T cells in alopecia areata. After isolation, RNA underwent reverse transcription to generate cDNA as the sequencing template. Clones were sequenced by immunoSEQ multiplex PCR, and TCRdb holds only the in-frame ones, with some missing. The table lists about 140,000 clones, around four fifths of them singletons. Regarding treatment: oral pan-JAK inhibitor, 5-10 mg twice daily. Sample: CD8+ T cells sorted from blood, taken at week 4, from a patient treated with tofacitinib. The receptors come from a human donor with alopecia areata.

This rearrangement joins TRBV27 to TRBJ1-2, with D unresolved. Trimming cost V 0 bases and J 2 bases, with 13 bases left between them. This CDR3 is built from 16 residues. The germline V gene has CDR1 MNHEY and CDR2 SMNVEV (reference sequence). CDR3 nucleotide sequence: TGTGCCAGCAGTTTATCCTTGGCAGCTACGAACTATGGCTACACCTTC. Translation: CASSLSLAATNYGYTF.

This clone was counted a few times. J is TRBJ2-7 and V is TRBV27; the D is unclear. The germline CDR1 and CDR2 sequences are MNHEY and SMNVEV (reference sequence). The CDR3 contains 13 residues. V shed 5 bases and J shed 2 bases, with 10 bases lying between them. CDR3 protein: CASSPTTTYEQYF. The CDR3 DNA sequence: TGTGCCAGCAGTCCCACCACTACCTACGAGCAGTACTTC.

This clone came up a few times. The same CDR3 can be traced to other DNA sequences in this sample. The genes are TRBV9 and TRBJ2-7; D is possibly TRBD1 (6 bases). This CDR3 is 14 amino acids long. Trimming cost V 0 bases and J 0 bases, with 7 bases left between them. Looked up from germline, CDR1 is SGDLS and CDR2 is YYNGEE. The CDR3 is CASSVGTDSYEQYF. In DNA, the CDR3 is TGTGCCAGCAGCGTAGGGACAGACTCCTACGAGCAGTACTTC.

The J gene is TRBJ2-5, the V gene TRBV27, with TRBD1 matching 8 bases. The junction had 0 bases not matched to a gene; V was cut back by 2 bases and J by 4 bases. Germline CDR1 MNHEY, CDR2 SMNVEV (reference sequence). This CDR3 comprises 13 residues. The CDR3 DNA follows: TGTGCCAGCAGTTTAGACAGGGGAGAGACCCAGTACTTC. It yields the protein CASSLDRGETQYF.

A few counts support this clone. The chain recombines TRBV27 with TRBJ1-1; D call uncertain. This CDR3 comprises 13 residues. The V gene lost 2 bases and the J gene lost 0 bases, with 4 bases spanning the gap. The V gene's germline CDR1 is MNHEY and CDR2 SMNVEV (reference sequence). CDR3 residues: CASSLMLNTEAFF. The CDR3 DNA sequence: TGTGCCAGCAGTTTAATGCTGAACACTGAAGCTTTCTTT.

The V gene is TRBV6-5, the J gene TRBJ2-7; possible D gene TRBD1, 6 bases. The CDR3 spans 13 residues. Trimming stripped 2 bases from V and 3 bases from J, with 8 bases between. In germline, CDR1 is MNHEY, CDR2 SVGAGI. CDR3: CASSYGDNYEQYF. The CDR3 bases are TGTGCCAGCAGTTACGGGGACAACTACGAGCAGTACTTC.

This clone turned up a few times. V gene TRBV7-9 combines with J gene TRBJ2-1, with a tentative D call TRBD1 (6 bases). The CDR3 has 13 amino acids. Per the germline V gene, CDR1 is SEHNR and CDR2 is FQNEAQ (reference sequence). V gave up 4 bases and J gave up 6 bases, with 10 bases separating them. The CDR3 reads CASSYGQSNEQFF. CDR3 in DNA: TGTGCCAGCAGCTACGGACAGAGCAATGAGCAGTTCTTC.

The V gene is TRBV11-2, the J gene TRBJ2-3; D unresolved. V gave up 7 bases and J gave up 3 bases, with 5 bases separating them. Germline CDR1 is SGHAT and CDR2 is FQNNGV. CDR3 size: 11 residues. CDR3 nucleotide sequence: TGTGCCAGCACCACTACAGATACGCAGTATTTT. This gives the protein CASTTTDTQYF.

The chain couples TRBV2 to TRBJ1-5; TRBD1 might be the D (5 bases). The CDR3 is 15 amino acids. V dropped 6 bases and J dropped 0 bases, with 12 bases sitting between them. The germline gives CDR1 SNHLY, CDR2 FYNNEI. The CDR3 nucleotides read TGTGCCAGCAGCGAAATTGACAGTAGCAATCAGCCCCAGCATTTT. This encodes CASSEIDSSNQPQHF.

This clone was observed once. The chain uses TRBV4-1 and TRBJ1-6; no definite D call. From germline, CDR1 is MGHRA and CDR2 YSYEKL. V was trimmed by 1 base and J by 10 bases, leaving 14 bases between them. This CDR3 comprises 15 residues. The CDR3 is CASSQGPSIGSPLHF. The CDR3 DNA follows: TGCGCCAGCAGCCAAGGTCCGTCGATTGGCTCACCCCTCCACTTT.

This clone was seen once. The chain employs TRBV2 and TRBJ2-3; tentative D call: TRBD2 (7 bases). The CDR3 is 15 residues long. V was pared by 6 bases and J by 5 bases, with 18 bases between. CDR1 SNHLY and CDR2 FYNNEI come from the germline V gene. The CDR3 loop reads CASRTLGGAVDTQYF. DNA for the CDR3: TGTGCCAGCAGGACCCTGGGGGGGGCGGTAGATACGCAGTATTTT.

This clone was detected only once. The rearrangement joins TRBV6-6 to TRBJ2-3; D unresolved. Trimming took 4 bases from V and 4 from J, leaving 9 bases between them. Germline V gene lookup returns CDR1 MNHNY and CDR2 SVGAGI (reference sequence). The CDR3 spans 13 residues. The chain's CDR3 is CASSSHTSDTQYF. In DNA, the CDR3 is TGTGCCAGCAGTTCCCACACCTCAGATACGCAGTATTTT.

The chain joins TRBV7-9 to TRBJ1-4; D gene uncertain. CDR3 size: 14 residues. With 1 base removed from V and 8 bases from J, the gap between germline ends came to 11 bases. Germline V CDR1 and CDR2: SEHNR, FQNEAQ (reference sequence). This CDR3 is CASSLDAENEKLFF. The CDR3 nucleotides are TGTGCCAGCAGCTTAGACGCAGAAAACGAAAAACTGTTTTTT.

The chain recombines TRBV19 with TRBJ1-4; possible D gene TRBD1, 6 bases. Germline CDR1 LNHDA, CDR2 SQIVND (reference sequence). CDR3 length equals 14 residues. The V and J ends lost 10 bases and 7 bases respectively, with 19 bases between them. CDR3 loop: CATWTGGLSEKLFF. The CDR3 region has the DNA TGTGCCACCTGGACGGGGGGCCTTAGTGAAAAACTGTTTTTT.

The chain is built from TRBV5-4 and TRBJ1-4; weak D call: TRBD1 (6 bases). This CDR3 region has 17 residues. CDR1 is SGHNT and CDR2 is YYREEE in the germline V gene (reference sequence). The V and J ends lost 4 bases and 8 bases respectively, with 24 bases between them. The CDR3 coding sequence is TGTGCCAGCAGCCCCCGCCTAGAACAGGGATCTGGCGAAAAACTGTTTTTT. It encodes CASSPRLEQGSGEKLFF.

The chain joins TRBV5-1 to TRBJ2-3; D assignment may be TRBD1 or TRBD2 (5 bases each). Trimming removed 0 bases from V and 2 bases from J, with 16 bases in between. The CDR3 extends over 17 amino acids. The germline CDR1 and CDR2 sequences are SGHRS and YFSETQ. The CDR3 sequence is CASSLASREHITDTQYF. The CDR3 nucleotides are TGCGCCAGCAGCTTGGCGAGCAGGGAGCATATCACAGATACGCAGTATTTT.